This entry concerns a single T cell receptor (beta chain). This specimen belongs to a study of blood T cell repertoires in COVID-19. Turning to the study itself: Nucleic acid was either cDNA or gDNA, and it came from T cells, B-cell-depleted T cells, or PBMCs.

Per germline, CDR1 MGHDK and CDR2 SYGVNS. The V and J ends lost 7 bases and 3 bases respectively, with 12 bases between them. The CDR3 has 13 amino acids. Profiling relied on immunoSEQ multiplex PCR, and the TCRdb table lists in-frame clones only, not all of them. The table shows 200,000 to 250,000 clones, with about 88% occurring only once. The chain combines TRBV25-1 with TRBJ1-2; D gene ambiguous. The sequenced sample consisted of PBMCs or T cells enriched from blood (not recorded which). The source is a woman aged 30 to 39 who had recovered from COVID-19. CDR3 nucleotides: TGTGCCAGCACATATTTGGCCTACTATGGCTACACCTTC. Amino acid sequence: CASTYLAYYGYTF.